This T cell receptor (beta chain) was captured by sequencing in a study of human T cells and chemical hapten exposure (dated by TCRdb to the early 2020s). About the full investigation: For sensitization, 2% DPC in acetone was applied to a roughly 2 cm by roughly 2 cm area of upper inner arm skin. Patient blood was sampled pre-sensitization (week 0) and at 2, 6 and about 24 weeks after DPC sensitization. Patients additionally received weekly therapeutic DPC doses to the scalp throughout the approximately 25-week study period. The libraries were sequenced as a pool, and the TCR yield per sample differed mostly because of small variations in library volumes within the pool. The study tracked peripheral blood TCR repertoire changes in vivo during primary and secondary sensitization to the hapten diphenylcyclopropenone (DPC) in alopecia patients. The mostly female patient cohort included alopecia areata with under or over 50% scalp involvement, alopecia totalis and alopecia universalis. For TCR sequencing, blood came from 25 to 35 alopecia patients at anywhere from one to four time points (pre-sensitization, 2, 6 and 24 weeks). Patch testing on the upper back used Finn chambers containing 0.01% DPC, with scoring done after 6 days according to International Contact Dermatitis Research Group standards. What the study reported, not specific to this receptor: A positive correlation was found between the number of PT1 expanded TCRs and patch test score, with significance reached at thresholds 8, 16 and 32 but not 4. Because all patients had alopecia, a presumed autoimmune disease, the immune response of the patients might differ from that of healthy individuals. After repeated subsampling, changes were observed in the strength of the expansion versus patch-test correlation and in the threshold at which the correlation became significant. Compared with pre-sensitization or healthy control sets, expanded TCRs formed significantly more large CDR3 similarity clusters, which is consistent with antigen-driven responses. The number of TCRs above 1 in 1000 frequency did not change with DPC sensitization; there was no evidence of global repertoire structure alterations.

Libraries were prepared through RACE. The run used a NextSeq 500. Library preparation attached unique molecular identifiers to individual cDNA molecules for quantitative, reproducible TCR counting. For every blood RNA sample, sequencing covered both the TCR alpha and TCR beta chains. In the original analysis: Samples had a median of about 96,000 TCRs, with a range from roughly 23,224 to 700,000. V, J and CDR3 annotation of the TCR reads was performed with the Decombinator software suite. To make PS versus PT1 abundance plots, every sample was subsampled to the same number of TCRs (28,000). Expanded TCRs were defined as absent before sensitization and observed at least eight times at the 2-week time point. The public sequencing data were trimmed at Q25 with fastp and processed into clonotypes with MiXCR by TCRdb, which kept only in-frame beta chains. Rows with one shared CDR3 protein collapse into an entry with the most common genes and DNA. TCRdb's processing, not the authors', yielded these V and J calls. Here the sample has some 60,000 distinct CDR3 sequences; roughly 10% occur a single time. The leading ten clones occupy 3.5% to 4.5% of the sample.

This clonotype was detected many times. No cognate antigen has been identified for it. No base-level quality is on record; no much larger clone is a single base apart. The time point label corresponds to: pre-sensitization, week 0. The label giving this sample's treatment or condition can be read as: therapeutic diphenylcyclopropenone sensitization with weekly scalp DPC. At every patch-test visit, the blood draw took place before the patch test was put on. Patients were eligible if aged 18 to 70, diagnosed with alopecia and judged suitable for DPC therapy, and pregnant patients were excluded. Unfractionated whole blood was collected in Tempus Blood RNA tubes, and total RNA was extracted from that blood. The CDR3 covers 16 residues, taking in both the cysteine and the phenylalanine. Only the CDR3 DNA is retained, 48 bases long and in frame from the first base. CDR1 PRHDT and CDR2 FYEKMQ are derived from the germline V gene (reference sequence). V sheds 2 bases and J sheds 1 base, leaving 11 bases between their ends.

This TCR derives from a woman aged 40 to 55 with alopecia areata. Some clones in this sample may be carry-over from other donors' samples. This specimen consisted of whole blood, obtained in connection with sensitization to the hapten diphenylcyclopropenone (DPC). This sequence uses TRBV13 and TRBJ2-2, with the D gene uncertain. The DNA reads as follows: TGTGCCAGCAGCTTATTGGGTCTTAGGAACACCGGGGAGCTGTTTTTT. This codes for CASSLLGLRNTGELFF. Reference TRBV13 and TRBJ2-2 genes cover what lies past the CDR3, so the full variable domain is AAGVIQSPRHLIKEKRETATLKCYPIPRHDTVYWYQQGPGQDPQFLISFYEKMQSDKGSIPDRFSAQQFSDYHSELNMSSLELGDSALYFCASSLLGLRNTGELFFGEGSRLTVL.